This T cell receptor (beta chain) was captured by sequencing in a study of T cells in Graves' hyperthyroidism and ophthalmopathy. Study-level findings and limits: By a 13 V-J model, ophthalmopathy was set apart from stable hyperthyroidism. Onset of ophthalmopathy came a median approximately 6.5 months after the model predicted it.

Germline V gives CDR1 LGHDT, CDR2 YNNKEL (reference sequence). CDR3 size: 19 residues. The V gene end was trimmed by 0 bases and the J gene end by 1 base; junction bases not matched to a gene: 11. Patients with ophthalmopathy all had a Clinical Activity Score of at least 3, a NOSPECS grade of at least 4 and duration under 3 months. It was RNA transcripts that yielded the amplified TCR beta CDR3 regions. First-round RT-PCR with HTBI primers amplified the TCR CDR3 region. Using its own MiXCR run on the multiplex PCR reads, TCRdb lists one record per CDR3 protein. The sample carries 640,000 or so distinct CDR3 sequences, around 14% recorded once. This clonotype was detected only a few times. The antigen remains undetermined.

Sequenced material: blood. The rearrangement joins TRBV3-1 to TRBJ2-2; TRBD2 matches at 7 bases. The origin of this receptor is a woman aged 18-30 years with Graves' ophthalmopathy. The CDR3 DNA follows: TGTGCCAGCAGCCAAGAGTTCGCCGCGGCGGGGGAGAACACCGGGGAGCTGTTTTTT. Translating it yields CASSQEFAAAGENTGELFF.